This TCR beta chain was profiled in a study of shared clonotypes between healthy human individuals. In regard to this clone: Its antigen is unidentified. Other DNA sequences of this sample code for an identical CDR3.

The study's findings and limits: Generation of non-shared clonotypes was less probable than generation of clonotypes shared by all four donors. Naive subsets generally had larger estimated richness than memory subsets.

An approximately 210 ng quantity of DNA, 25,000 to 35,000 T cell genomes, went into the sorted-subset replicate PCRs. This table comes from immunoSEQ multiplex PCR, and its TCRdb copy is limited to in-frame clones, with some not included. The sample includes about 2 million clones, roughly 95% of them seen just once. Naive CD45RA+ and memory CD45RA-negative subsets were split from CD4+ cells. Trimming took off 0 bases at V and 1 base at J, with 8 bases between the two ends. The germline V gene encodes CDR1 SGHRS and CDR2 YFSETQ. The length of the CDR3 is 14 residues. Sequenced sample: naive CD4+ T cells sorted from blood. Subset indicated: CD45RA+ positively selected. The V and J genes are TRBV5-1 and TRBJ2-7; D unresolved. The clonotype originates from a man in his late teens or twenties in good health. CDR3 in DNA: TGCGCCAGCAGCTTGGCCGTTGGGTCCTACGAGCAGTACTTC. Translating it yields CASSLAVGSYEQYF.